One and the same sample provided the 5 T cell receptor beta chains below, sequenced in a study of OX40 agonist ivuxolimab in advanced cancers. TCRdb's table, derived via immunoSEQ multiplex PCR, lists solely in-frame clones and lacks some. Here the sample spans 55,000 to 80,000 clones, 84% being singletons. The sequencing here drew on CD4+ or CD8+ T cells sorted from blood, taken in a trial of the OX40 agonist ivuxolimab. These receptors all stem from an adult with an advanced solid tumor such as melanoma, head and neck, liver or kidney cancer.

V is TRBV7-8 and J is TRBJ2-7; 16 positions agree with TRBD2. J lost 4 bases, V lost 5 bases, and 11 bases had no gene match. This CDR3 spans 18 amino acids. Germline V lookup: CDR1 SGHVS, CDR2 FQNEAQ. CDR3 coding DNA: TGTGCCAGCAGCCCAACTCCCGGGACTAGCGGGAGGGTTTACGAGCAGTACTTC. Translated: CASSPTPGTSGRVYEQYF.

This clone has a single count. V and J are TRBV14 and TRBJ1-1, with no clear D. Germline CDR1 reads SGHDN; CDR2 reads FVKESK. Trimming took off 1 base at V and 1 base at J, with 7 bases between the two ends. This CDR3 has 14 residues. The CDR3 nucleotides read TGTGCCAGCAGCCAAGCGATGGCGAACACTGAAGCTTTCTTT. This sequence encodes CASSQAMANTEAFF. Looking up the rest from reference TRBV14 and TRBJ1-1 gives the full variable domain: EAGVTQFPSHSVIEKGQTVTLRCDPISGHDNLYWYRRVMGKEIKFLLHFVKESKQDESGMPNNRFLAERTGGTYSTLKVQPAELEDSGVYFCASSQAMANTEAFFGQGTRLTVV.

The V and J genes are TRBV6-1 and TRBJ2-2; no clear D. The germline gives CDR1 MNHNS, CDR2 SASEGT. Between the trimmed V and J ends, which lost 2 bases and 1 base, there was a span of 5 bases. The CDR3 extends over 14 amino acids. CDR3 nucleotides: TGTGCCAGCAGTGAACGGTGGAACACCGGGGAGCTGTTTTTT. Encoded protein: CASSERWNTGELFF.

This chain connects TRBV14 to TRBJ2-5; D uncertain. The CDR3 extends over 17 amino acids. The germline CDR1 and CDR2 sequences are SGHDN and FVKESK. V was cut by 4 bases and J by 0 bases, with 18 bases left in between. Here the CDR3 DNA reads TGTGCCAGCAGCCTCGAGCCGCTATCGAAAGACCAAGAGACCCAGTACTTC. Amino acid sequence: CASSLEPLSKDQETQYF. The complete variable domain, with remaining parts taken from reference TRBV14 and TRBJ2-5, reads EAGVTQFPSHSVIEKGQTVTLRCDPISGHDNLYWYRRVMGKEIKFLLHFVKESKQDESGMPNNRFLAERTGGTYSTLKVQPAELEDSGVYFCASSLEPLSKDQETQYFGPGTRLLVL.

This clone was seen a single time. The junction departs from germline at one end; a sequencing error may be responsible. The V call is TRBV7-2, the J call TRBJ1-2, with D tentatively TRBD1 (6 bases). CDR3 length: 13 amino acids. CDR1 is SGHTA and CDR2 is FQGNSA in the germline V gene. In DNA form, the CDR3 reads TGTGCCAGCAGCCCGAACACCGGGGGGCGGAACCTCTTC. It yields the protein CASSPNTGGRNLF.